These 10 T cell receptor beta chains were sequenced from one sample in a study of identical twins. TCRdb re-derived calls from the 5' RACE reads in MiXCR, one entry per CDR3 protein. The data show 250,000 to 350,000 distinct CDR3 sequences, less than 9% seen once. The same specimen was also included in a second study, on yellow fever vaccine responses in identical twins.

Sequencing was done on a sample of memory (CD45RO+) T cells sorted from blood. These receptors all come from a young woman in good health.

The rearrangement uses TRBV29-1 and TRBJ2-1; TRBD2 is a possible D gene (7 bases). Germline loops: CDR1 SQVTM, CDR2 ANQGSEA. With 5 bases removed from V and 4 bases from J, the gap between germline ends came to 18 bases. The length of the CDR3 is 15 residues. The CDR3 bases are TGCAGCGTTCCCCGATTGGCGGGGGCTTACAATGAGCAGTTCTTC. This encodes CSVPRLAGAYNEQFF.

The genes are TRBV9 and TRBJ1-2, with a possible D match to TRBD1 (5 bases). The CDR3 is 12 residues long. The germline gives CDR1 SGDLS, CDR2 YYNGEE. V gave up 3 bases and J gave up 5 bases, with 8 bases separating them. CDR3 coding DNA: TGTGCCAGCAGCGCGACAGTTTATGGCTACACCTTC. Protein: CASSATVYGYTF.

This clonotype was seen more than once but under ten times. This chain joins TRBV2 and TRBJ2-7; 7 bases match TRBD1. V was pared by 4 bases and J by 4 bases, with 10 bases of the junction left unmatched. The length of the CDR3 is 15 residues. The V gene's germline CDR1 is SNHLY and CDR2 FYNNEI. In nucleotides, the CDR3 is TGTGCCAGCAGTGGTAGGGGGACAGTGACTTACGAGCAGTACTTC. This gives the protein CASSGRGTVTYEQYF.

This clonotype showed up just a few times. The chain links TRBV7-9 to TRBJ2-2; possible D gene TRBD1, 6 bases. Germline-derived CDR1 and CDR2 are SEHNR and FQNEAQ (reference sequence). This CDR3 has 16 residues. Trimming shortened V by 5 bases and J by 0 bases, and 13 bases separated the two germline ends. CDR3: CASSIRDKTNTGELFF. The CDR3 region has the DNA TGTGCCAGCAGCATTCGGGACAAAACGAACACCGGGGAGCTGTTTTTT. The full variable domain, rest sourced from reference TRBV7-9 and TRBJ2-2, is DTGVSQNPRHKITKRGQNVTFRCDPISEHNRLYWYRQTLGQGPEFLTYFQNEAQLEKSRLLSDRFSAERPKGSFSTLEIQRTEQGDSAMYLCASSIRDKTNTGELFFGEGSRLTVL.

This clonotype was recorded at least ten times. In DNA, the CDR3 is TGCAGTGCTAGAGGGGGACAGGGGGCCTCCTATAATTCACCCCTCCACTTT. Translating gives CSARGGQGASYNSPLHF. V is TRBV20-1 and J is TRBJ1-6; 12 positions agree with TRBD1. The CDR3 contains 17 residues. CDR1 is DFQATT, CDR2 SNEGSKA, per germline (reference sequence). V lost 1 base and J lost 0; bases outside the gene matches: 1.

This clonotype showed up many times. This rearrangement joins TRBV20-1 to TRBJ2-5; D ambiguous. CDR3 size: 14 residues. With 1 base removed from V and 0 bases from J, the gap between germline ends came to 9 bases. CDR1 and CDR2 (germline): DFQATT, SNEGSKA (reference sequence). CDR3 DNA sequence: TGCAGTGCTAGAGGGAACAGCTACCAAGAGACCCAGTACTTC. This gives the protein CSARGNSYQETQYF.

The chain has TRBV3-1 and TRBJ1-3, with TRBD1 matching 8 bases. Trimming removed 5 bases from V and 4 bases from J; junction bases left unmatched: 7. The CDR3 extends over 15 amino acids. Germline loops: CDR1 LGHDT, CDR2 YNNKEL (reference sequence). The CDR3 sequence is CASSETGAGGNTIYF. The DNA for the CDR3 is TGTGCCAGCAGCGAGACAGGGGCGGGAGGAAACACCATATATTTT. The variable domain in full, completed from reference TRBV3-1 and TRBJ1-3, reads DTAVSQTPKYLVTQMGNDKSIKCEQNLGHDTMYWYKQDSKKFLKIMFSYNNKELIINETVPNRFSPKSPDKAHLNLHINSLELGDSAVYFCASSETGAGGNTIYFGEGSWLTVV.

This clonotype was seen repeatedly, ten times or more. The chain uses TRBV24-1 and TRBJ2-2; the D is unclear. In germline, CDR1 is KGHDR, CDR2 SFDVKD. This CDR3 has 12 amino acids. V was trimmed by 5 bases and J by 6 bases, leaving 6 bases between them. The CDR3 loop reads CATSGNPGELFF. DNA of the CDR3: TGTGCCACCAGTGGAAATCCCGGGGAGCTGTTTTTT.

The CDR3 sequence: CASSQTRYEQYF. Here the CDR3 DNA reads TGTGCCAGCAGCCAAACCCGATACGAGCAGTACTTC. V and J are TRBV3-1 and TRBJ2-7; D is unclear. Germline V gives CDR1 LGHDT, CDR2 YNNKEL (reference sequence). This CDR3 spans 12 amino acids. Deletions cut 2 bases from V and 4 bases from J, with 6 bases between.

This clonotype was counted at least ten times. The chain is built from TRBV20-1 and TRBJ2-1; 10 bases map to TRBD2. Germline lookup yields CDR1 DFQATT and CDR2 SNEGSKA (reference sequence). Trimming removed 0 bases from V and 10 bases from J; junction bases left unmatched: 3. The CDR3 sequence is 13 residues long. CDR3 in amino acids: CSARDLSGREQFF. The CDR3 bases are TGCAGTGCTAGAGATCTTAGCGGGAGGGAGCAGTTCTTC.